This TCR beta chain was recorded in a study of control samples from healthy donors and cancer patients. V trimming: 1 base; J trimming: 4 bases; junction bases outside the gene matches: 6. This CDR3 comprises 16 residues. CDR1 is SGHDT, CDR2 YYEEEE, per germline. The repertoire was sequenced with immunoSEQ multiplex PCR; TCRdb's copy has only in-frame clones and lacks some. The sample yields around 81,000 clones, 85% to 95% seen once. The chain links TRBV5-6 to TRBJ2-1; 9 bases line up with TRBD2. This TCR came from a woman in her twenties or thirties in good health. Sequenced input: blood. CDR3 region: CASSLTGLAEYNEQFF. As DNA, the CDR3 is TGTGCCAGCAGCTTGACGGGACTAGCTGAGTACAATGAGCAGTTCTTC.